A selection of T cell receptor beta chains follows, all from one sample in a study of B cell selection in AIRE deficiency. TCRdb keeps only in-frame clones here, not all; method: immunoSEQ multiplex PCR. The sample yields over 1,500 clones, approximately 80% seen once. Sequenced: CD4+CD25+ Tregs sorted from PBMCs. The origin of the receptors is a human donor in good health. Each CDR3 is given with its conserved first and last residue. D genes are given only for firm matches. Only part of the rows carry a size: once, few, many, or a class if the clone is expanded.

- | TRBJ2-1 | TRBD2 | TRBV11-3 | CASSPGTSGRNEQFF | TGTGCCAGCAGCCCCGGGACTAGCGGGAGGAATGAGCAGTTCTTC
- | TRBJ1-2 | - | TRBV29-1 | CSVDGQPIYGYTF | TGCAGCGTTGACGGACAGCCAATCTATGGCTACACCTTC
- | TRBJ2-7 | - | TRBV19 | CASSTAGSSYEQYF | TGTGCCAGTAGTACGGCGGGCAGCTCCTACGAGCAGTACTTC
- | TRBJ1-6 | - | TRBV14 | CASSQGARGSPLHF | TGTGCCAGCAGCCAAGGGGCTCGGGGTTCACCCCTCCACTTT
- | TRBJ2-7 | - | TRBV6-6 | CASSSSGGRYEQYF | TGTGCCAGCAGTTCTTCTGGGGGCCGCTACGAGCAGTACTTC
- | TRBJ2-7 | - | TRBV2 | CASSPGPYEQYF | TGTGCCAGCAGTCCCGGACCCTACGAGCAGTACTTC
- | TRBJ2-5 | - | TRBV28 | CASSSSGWETQYF | TGTGCCAGCAGTTCTTCAGGGTGGGAGACCCAGTACTTC
- | TRBJ2-6 | - | TRBV2 | CASSDRSGANVLTF | TGTGCCAGCAGCGACAGATCCGGGGCCAACGTCCTGACTTTC
- | TRBJ2-7 | - | TRBV12-2 | CASRFPEATSGSLEQYF | TGTGCAAGTCGCTTCCCCGAGGCCACTAGCGGGTCACTCGAGCAGTACTTC
- | TRBJ1-3 | TRBD1 | TRBV19 | CASSGMDRVAGNTIYF | TGTGCCAGTAGTGGTATGGACAGGGTGGCTGGAAACACCATATATTTT
- | TRBJ1-5 | - | TRBV28 | CASSSAALGHQPQHF | TGTGCCAGCAGTTCCGCGGCCCTGGGGCATCAGCCCCAGCATTTT
once | TRBJ2-3 | TRBD2 | TRBV5-1 | CASSLRGLAGLVFGTDTQYF | TGCGCCAGCAGCTTGAGGGGACTAGCGGGATTGGTTTTCGGCACAGATACGCAGTATTTT
- | TRBJ2-1 | - | TRBV7-6 | CASSLIGREQFF | TGTGCCAGCAGCTTGATCGGGAGAGAGCAGTTCTTC
- | TRBJ2-1 | TRBD1 | TRBV29-1 | CSILQGWGHNEQFF | TGCAGCATCCTACAGGGGTGGGGGCACAATGAGCAGTTCTTC
- | TRBJ2-4 | TRBD2 | TRBV5-1 | CASSLGDRLAGNIQYF | TGCGCCAGCAGCTTGGGGGACCGACTAGCAGGGAACATTCAGTACTTC
- | TRBJ2-2 | - | TRBV2 | CASRLYGELFF | TGTGCCAGCCGGCTTTACGGGGAGCTGTTTTTT
- | TRBJ2-1 | - | TRBV6-4 | CASSEFGGSNEQFF | TGTGCCAGCAGTGAATTTGGGGGATCGAATGAGCAGTTCTTC
- | TRBJ1-5 | - | TRBV18 | CASSLGGRDINQPQHF | TGTGCCAGCTCACTGGGGGGTCGGGACATCAATCAGCCCCAGCATTTT
- | TRBJ1-5 | - | TRBV7-2 | CASSLVGREAQPQHF | TGTGCCAGCAGCTTAGTCGGCAGAGAGGCTCAGCCCCAGCATTTT
- | TRBJ2-7 | - | TRBV6-5 | CASSYFGIAYEQYF | TGTGCCAGCAGTTACTTCGGGATTGCCTACGAGCAGTACTTC
- | TRBJ1-5 | - | TRBV27 | CASSLSVWGGQPQHF | TGTGCCAGCAGTTTATCTGTATGGGGAGGCCAGCCCCAGCATTTT
- | TRBJ2-3 | - | TRBV6-5 | CASSYSRGPTDTQYF | TGTGCCAGCAGTTACTCACGGGGCCCCACAGATACGCAGTATTTT
- | TRBJ2-5 | TRBD1 | TRBV10-3 | CAISDNHRTGVETQYF | TGTGCCATCAGTGATAACCACCGGACAGGCGTGGAGACCCAGTACTTC
- | TRBJ2-2 | TRBD1 | TRBV5-4 | CASRAGGPNTGELFF | TGTGCCAGCAGAGCAGGGGGCCCTAACACCGGGGAGCTGTTTTTT
few | TRBJ2-5 | - | TRBV5-4 | CASSLTAEETQYF | TGTGCCAGCAGCTTGACGGCTGAAGAGACCCAGTACTTC
- | TRBJ2-7 | TRBD2 | TRBV14 | CASSPLGLAGVYEQYF | TGTGCCAGCAGCCCGTTGGGACTAGCGGGAGTGTACGAGCAGTACTTC
- | TRBJ1-1 | - | TRBV2 | CASNLIPTEAFF | TGTGCCAGCAATCTCATCCCTACTGAAGCTTTCTTT
- | TRBJ2-2 | TRBD1 | TRBV5-1 | CASSSGQGAAGELFF | TGCGCCAGCAGCTCGGGACAGGGGGCTGCCGGGGAGCTGTTTTTT
- | TRBJ2-2 | - | TRBV18 | CASSPRQNTGELFF | TGTGCCAGCTCACCCCGACAGAACACCGGGGAGCTGTTTTTT
- | TRBJ2-1 | TRBD2 | TRBV6-6 | CASSWLAVNNEQFF | TGTGCCAGCAGTTGGCTAGCGGTAAACAATGAGCAGTTCTTC
- | TRBJ2-1 | - | TRBV7-9 | CASKRRDHNEQFF | TGTGCCAGCAAGAGGCGGGACCACAATGAGCAGTTCTTC
- | TRBJ1-2 | TRBD1 | TRBV18 | CASSPLGTGGESYGYTF | TGTGCCAGCTCACCGCTCGGAACAGGGGGCGAGAGCTATGGCTACACCTTC
- | TRBJ2-7 | TRBD2 | TRBV5-1 | CASSLFGGGPHEQYF | TGCGCCAGCAGCTTGTTTGGGGGAGGGCCCCACGAGCAGTACTTC
- | TRBJ1-2 | - | TRBV7-9 | CASSLFGGYTF | TGTGCCAGCAGCTTATTCGGTGGCTACACCTTC
- | TRBJ1-1 | - | TRBV6-1 | CASRAHLGTEAFF | TGTGCCAGCAGAGCCCACTTGGGGACTGAAGCTTTCTTT
- | TRBJ2-3 | - | TRBV14 | CASSQELGISTDTQYF | TGTGCCAGCAGCCAAGAGTTAGGGATCAGCACAGATACGCAGTATTTT
- | TRBJ1-2 | - | TRBV19 | CASSMRHALNYGYTF | TGTGCCAGTAGTATGCGACACGCTTTAAACTATGGCTACACCTTC
- | TRBJ1-4 | - | TRBV7-9 | CASTPSGRINEKLFF | TGTGCCAGCACCCCCTCGGGCCGTATTAATGAAAAACTGTTTTTT
once | TRBJ2-3 | TRBD2 | TRBV5-4 | CASSPRPSGSEDTQYF | TGTGCCAGCAGCCCAAGACCTAGCGGGAGCGAGGATACGCAGTATTTT
once | TRBJ2-5 | TRBD1 | TRBV9 | CASSLRQGRETQYF | TGTGCCAGCAGCCTACGACAGGGGAGAGAGACCCAGTACTTC
- | TRBJ2-2 | - | TRBV7-8 | CASGPGGGLGELFF | TGTGCCAGCGGCCCTGGAGGGGGCCTCGGAGAGCTGTTTTTT
- | TRBJ2-7 | - | TRBV13 | CASSFRGASSYEQYF | TGTGCCAGCAGCTTTAGGGGGGCAAGCTCCTACGAGCAGTACTTC
once | TRBJ1-1 | - | TRBV7-8 | CASSLKVNTEAFF | TGTGCCAGCAGCTTAAAGGTGAACACTGAAGCTTTCTTT
- | TRBJ1-4 | TRBD1 | TRBV27 | CASSLAGGKLFF | TGTGCCAGCAGTTTAGCAGGGGGGAAACTGTTTTTT
few | TRBJ2-7 | - | TRBV5-4 | CASSLGGRLSYEQYF | TGTGCCAGCAGCTTGGGGGGGCGGCTGTCCTACGAGCAGTACTTC
few | TRBJ2-7 | TRBD1 | TRBV19 | CASSIRGLFYEQYF | TGTGCCAGTAGTATAAGGGGGCTCTTCTACGAGCAGTACTTC
- | TRBJ2-1 | - | TRBV7-9 | CASSLSVASSYNEQFF | TGTGCCAGCAGCTTGTCAGTAGCGAGCTCCTACAATGAGCAGTTCTTC
once | TRBJ1-4 | - | TRBV28 | CASRTGTLRNEKLFF | TGTGCCAGCAGGACCGGGACACTACGGAATGAAAAACTGTTTTTT
- | TRBJ2-2 | TRBD2 | TRBV4-1 | CASSLAGEGSGELFF | TGCGCCAGCAGTCTAGCGGGAGAAGGGTCCGGGGAGCTGTTTTTT
- | TRBJ1-2 | - | TRBV19 | CASTLPSGGDGYTF | TGTGCCAGTACCCTCCCATCGGGGGGGGACGGCTACACCTTC